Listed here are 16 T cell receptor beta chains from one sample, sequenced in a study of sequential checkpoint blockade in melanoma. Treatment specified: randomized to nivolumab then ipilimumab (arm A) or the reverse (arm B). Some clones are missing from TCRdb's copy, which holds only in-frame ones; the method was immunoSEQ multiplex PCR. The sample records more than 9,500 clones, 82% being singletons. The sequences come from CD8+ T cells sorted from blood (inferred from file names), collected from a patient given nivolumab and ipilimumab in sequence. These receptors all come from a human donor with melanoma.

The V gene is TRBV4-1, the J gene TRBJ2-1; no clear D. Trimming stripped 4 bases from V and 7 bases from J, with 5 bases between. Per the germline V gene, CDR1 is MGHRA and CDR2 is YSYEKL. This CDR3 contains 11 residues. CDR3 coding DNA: TGCGCCAGCAGCCTCAATAATGAGCAGTTCTTC. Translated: CASSLNNEQFF.

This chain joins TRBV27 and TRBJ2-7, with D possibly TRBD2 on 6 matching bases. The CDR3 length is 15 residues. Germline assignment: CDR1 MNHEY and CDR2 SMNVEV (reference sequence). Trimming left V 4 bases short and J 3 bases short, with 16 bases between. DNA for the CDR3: TGTGCCAGCAGTTACCGGGGCGGGATCGGCTACGAGCAGTACTTC. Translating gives CASSYRGGIGYEQYF.

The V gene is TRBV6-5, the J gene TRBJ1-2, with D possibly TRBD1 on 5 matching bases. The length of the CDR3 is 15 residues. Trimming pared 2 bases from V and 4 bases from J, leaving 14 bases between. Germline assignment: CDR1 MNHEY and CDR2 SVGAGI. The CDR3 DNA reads TGTGCCAGCAGTTACACCTCCCGCGACAGCTATGGCTACACCTTC. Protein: CASSYTSRDSYGYTF.

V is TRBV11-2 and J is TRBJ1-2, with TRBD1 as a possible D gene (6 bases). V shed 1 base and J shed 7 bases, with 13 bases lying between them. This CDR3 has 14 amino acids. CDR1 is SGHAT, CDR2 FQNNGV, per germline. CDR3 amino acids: CASSLGPGGPGYTF. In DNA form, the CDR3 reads TGTGCCAGCAGCTTAGGGCCCGGGGGGCCTGGCTACACCTTC. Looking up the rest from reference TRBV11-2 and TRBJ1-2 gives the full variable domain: EAGVAQSPRYKIIEKRQSVAFWCNPISGHATLYWYQQILGQGPKLLIQFQNNGVVDDSQLPKDRFSAERLKGVDSTLKIQPAKLEDSAVYLCASSLGPGGPGYTFGSGTRLTVV.

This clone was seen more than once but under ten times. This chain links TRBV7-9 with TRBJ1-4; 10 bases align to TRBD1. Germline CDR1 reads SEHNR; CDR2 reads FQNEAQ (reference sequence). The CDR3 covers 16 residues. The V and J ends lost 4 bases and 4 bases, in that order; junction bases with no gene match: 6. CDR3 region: CASSSGQGGFNEKLFF. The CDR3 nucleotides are TGTGCCAGCAGCTCCGGACAGGGGGGATTTAATGAAAAACTGTTTTTT.

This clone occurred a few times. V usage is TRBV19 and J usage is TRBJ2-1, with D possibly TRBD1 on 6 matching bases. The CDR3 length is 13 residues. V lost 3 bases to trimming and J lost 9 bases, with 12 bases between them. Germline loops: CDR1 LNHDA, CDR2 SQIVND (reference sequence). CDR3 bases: TGTGCCAGTAGTATGCACAGGGATGGTGAGCAGTTCTTC. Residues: CASSMHRDGEQFF.

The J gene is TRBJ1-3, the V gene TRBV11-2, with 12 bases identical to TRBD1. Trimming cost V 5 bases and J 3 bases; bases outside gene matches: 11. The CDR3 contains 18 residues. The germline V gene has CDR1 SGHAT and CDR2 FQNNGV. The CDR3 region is CASSAPVGTGGIGNTIYF. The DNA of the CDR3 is TGTGCCAGCAGCGCACCGGTGGGGACAGGGGGCATTGGAAACACCATATATTTT.

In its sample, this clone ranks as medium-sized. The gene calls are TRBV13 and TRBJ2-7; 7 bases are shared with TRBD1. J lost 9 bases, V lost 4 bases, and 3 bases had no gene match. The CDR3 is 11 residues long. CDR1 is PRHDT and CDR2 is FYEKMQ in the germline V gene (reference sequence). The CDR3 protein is CASSSGQVQYF. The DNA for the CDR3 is TGTGCCAGCAGCTCAGGACAGGTGCAGTACTTC.

DNA for the CDR3: TGTGCCAGCAGCTCCGGGGATAATTCACCCCTCCACTTT. It translates to CASSSGDNSPLHF. The rearrangement uses TRBV5-6 and TRBJ1-6; no reliable D call. V lost 3 bases and J 5 bases, leaving 6 bases between the germline ends. Germline V gives CDR1 SGHDT, CDR2 YYEEEE. The CDR3 runs 13 residues.

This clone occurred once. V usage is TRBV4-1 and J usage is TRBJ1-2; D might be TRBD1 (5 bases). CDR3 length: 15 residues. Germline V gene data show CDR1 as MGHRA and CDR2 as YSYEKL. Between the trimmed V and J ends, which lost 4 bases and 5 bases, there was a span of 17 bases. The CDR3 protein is CASSRHPGRVYGYTF. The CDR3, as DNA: TGCGCCAGCAGCCGGCACCCGGGCAGGGTTTATGGCTACACCTTC.

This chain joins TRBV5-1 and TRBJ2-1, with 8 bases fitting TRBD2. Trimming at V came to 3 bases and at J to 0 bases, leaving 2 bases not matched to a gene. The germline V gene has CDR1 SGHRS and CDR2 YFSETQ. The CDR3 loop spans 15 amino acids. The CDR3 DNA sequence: TGCGCCAGCAGCTCCGGGACTAGCTCCTACAATGAGCAGTTCTTC. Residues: CASSSGTSSYNEQFF.

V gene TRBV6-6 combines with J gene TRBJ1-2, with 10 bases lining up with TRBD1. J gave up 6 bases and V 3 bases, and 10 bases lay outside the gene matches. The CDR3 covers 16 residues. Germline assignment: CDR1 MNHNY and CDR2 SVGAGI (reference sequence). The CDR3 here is CASSYWIGTGDHGYTF. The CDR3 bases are TGTGCCAGCAGTTATTGGATCGGGACAGGGGATCATGGCTACACCTTC.

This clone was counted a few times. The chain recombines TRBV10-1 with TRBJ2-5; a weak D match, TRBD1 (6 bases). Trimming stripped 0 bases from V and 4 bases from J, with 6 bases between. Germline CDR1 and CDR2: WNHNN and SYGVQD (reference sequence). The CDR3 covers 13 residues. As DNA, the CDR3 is TGCGCCAGCAGTGAGTCAGGGGGAGAGACCCAGTACTTC. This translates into CASSESGGETQYF.

CDR3 coding DNA: TGTGCCAGCAGCCAAGTGCATGGACAGACCTACGAGCAGTACTTC. Its protein is CASSQVHGQTYEQYF. The rearrangement uses TRBV4-2 and TRBJ2-7, with D possibly being TRBD1 (6 bases). Between the trimmed V and J ends, which lost 1 base and 2 bases, there was a span of 12 bases. The CDR3 is made up of 15 amino acids. Germline lookup yields CDR1 LGHNA and CDR2 YNFKEQ.

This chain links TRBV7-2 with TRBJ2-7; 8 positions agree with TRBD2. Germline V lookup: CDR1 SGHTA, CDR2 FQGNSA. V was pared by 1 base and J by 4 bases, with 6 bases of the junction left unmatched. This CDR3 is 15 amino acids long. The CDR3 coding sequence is TGTGCCAGCAGCTTAGAACCGGGAGGGCTTTACGAGCAGTACTTC. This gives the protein CASSLEPGGLYEQYF.

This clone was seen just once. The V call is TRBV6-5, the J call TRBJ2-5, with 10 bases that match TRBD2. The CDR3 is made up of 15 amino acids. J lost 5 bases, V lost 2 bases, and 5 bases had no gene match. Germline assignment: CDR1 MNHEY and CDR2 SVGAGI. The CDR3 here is CASSYEAGGPETQYF. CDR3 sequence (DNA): TGTGCCAGCAGTTACGAAGCGGGAGGGCCGGAGACCCAGTACTTC.